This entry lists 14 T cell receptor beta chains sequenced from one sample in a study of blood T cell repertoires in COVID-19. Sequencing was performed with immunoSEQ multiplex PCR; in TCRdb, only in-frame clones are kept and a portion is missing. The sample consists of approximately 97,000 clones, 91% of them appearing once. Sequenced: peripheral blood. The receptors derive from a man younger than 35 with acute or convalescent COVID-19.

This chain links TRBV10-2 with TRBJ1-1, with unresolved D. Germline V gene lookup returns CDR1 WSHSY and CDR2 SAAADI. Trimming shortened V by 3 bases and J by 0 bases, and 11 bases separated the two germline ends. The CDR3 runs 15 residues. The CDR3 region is CASSDPGRLNTEAFF. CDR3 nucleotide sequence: TGCGCCAGCAGTGACCCGGGTAGGCTGAACACTGAAGCTTTCTTT.

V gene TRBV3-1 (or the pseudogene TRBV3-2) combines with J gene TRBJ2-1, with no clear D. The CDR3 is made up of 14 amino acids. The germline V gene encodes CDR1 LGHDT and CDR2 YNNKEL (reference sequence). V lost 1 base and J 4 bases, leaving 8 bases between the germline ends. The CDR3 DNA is TGTGCCAGCAGCCAAGGGGCAGTATACAATGAGCAGTTCTTC. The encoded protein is CASSQGAVYNEQFF.

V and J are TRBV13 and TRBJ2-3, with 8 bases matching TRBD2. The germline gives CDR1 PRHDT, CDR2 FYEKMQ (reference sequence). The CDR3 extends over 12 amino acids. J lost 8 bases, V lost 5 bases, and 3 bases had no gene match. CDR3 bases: TGTGCCAGCAGCCCAAGCGGGAGTACGCAGTATTTT. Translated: CASSPSGSTQYF.

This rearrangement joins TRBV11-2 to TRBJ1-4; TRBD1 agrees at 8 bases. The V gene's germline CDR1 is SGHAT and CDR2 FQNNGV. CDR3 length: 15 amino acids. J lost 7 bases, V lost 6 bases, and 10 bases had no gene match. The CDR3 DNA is TGTGCCAGCAGGCACGCAGGGGGCCGGAGTGAAAAACTGTTTTTT. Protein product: CASRHAGGRSEKLFF.

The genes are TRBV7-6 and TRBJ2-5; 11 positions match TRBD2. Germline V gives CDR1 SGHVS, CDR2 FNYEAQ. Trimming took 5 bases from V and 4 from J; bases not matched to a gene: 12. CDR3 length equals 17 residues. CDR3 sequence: CASSPAGLAVTLETQYF. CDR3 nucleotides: TGTGCCAGCAGCCCAGCGGGACTAGCGGTTACCTTAGAGACCCAGTACTTC.

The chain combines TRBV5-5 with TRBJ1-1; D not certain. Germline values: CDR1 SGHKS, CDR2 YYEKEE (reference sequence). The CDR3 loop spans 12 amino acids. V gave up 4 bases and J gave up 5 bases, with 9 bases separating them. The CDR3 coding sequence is TGTGCCAGCAGCCAGTCGGAGACTGAAGCTTTCTTT. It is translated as CASSQSETEAFF.

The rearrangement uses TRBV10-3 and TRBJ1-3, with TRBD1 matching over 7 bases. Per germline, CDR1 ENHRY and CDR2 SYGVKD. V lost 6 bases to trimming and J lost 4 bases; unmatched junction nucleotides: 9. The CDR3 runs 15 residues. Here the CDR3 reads CAIRSFDRAGNTIYF. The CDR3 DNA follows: TGTGCCATCAGATCCTTTGACAGGGCCGGAAACACCATATATTTT.

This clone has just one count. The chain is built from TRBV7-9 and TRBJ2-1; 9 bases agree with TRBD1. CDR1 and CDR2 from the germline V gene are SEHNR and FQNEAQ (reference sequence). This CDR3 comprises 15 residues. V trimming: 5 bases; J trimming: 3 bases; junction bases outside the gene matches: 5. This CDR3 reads CASSLGQGYYNEQFF. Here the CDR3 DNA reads TGTGCCAGCAGCCTGGGACAGGGCTACTACAATGAGCAGTTCTTC.

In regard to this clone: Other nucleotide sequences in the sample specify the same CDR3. CDR3 bases: TGTGCCAGCAGTCTCGACAGCCAAGAGACCCAGTACTTC. As protein: CASSLDSQETQYF. The chain uses TRBV12-3 or TRBV12-4 and TRBJ2-5, with D maybe TRBD1 (5 bases). The CDR3 has 13 amino acids. V was cut by 5 bases and J by 1 base, with 8 bases left in between.

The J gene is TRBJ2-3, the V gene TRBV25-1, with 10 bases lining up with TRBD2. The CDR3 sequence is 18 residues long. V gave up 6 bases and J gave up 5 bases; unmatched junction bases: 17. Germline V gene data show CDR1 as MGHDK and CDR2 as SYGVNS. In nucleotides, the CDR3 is TGTGCCAGCAGCGGGTGGTCGGCTAGCGGGAGCGCGCAAGATACGCAGTATTTT. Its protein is CASSGWSASGSAQDTQYF.

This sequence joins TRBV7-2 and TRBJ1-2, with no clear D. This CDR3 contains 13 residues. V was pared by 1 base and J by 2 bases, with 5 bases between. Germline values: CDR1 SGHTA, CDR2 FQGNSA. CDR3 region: CASSLGQNYGYTF. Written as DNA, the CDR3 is TGTGCCAGCAGCTTAGGGCAGAACTATGGCTACACCTTC. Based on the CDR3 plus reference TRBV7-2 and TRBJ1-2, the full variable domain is GAGVSQSPSNKVTEKGKDVELRCDPISGHTALYWYRQSLGQGLEFLIYFQGNSAPDKSGLPSDRFSAERTGGSVSTLTIQRTQQEDSAVYLCASSLGQNYGYTFGSGTRLTVV.

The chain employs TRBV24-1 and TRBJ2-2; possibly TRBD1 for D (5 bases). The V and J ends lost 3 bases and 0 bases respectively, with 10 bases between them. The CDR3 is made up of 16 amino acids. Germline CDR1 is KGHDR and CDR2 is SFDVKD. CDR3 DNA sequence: TGTGCCACCAGTGATCACAAAGGGGCGAACACCGGGGAGCTGTTTTTT. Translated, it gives CATSDHKGANTGELFF.

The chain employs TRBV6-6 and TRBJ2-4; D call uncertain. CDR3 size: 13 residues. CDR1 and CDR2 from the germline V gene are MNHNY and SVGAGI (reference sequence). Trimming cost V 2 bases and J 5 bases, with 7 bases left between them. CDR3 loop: CASSYASENIQYF. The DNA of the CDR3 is TGTGCCAGCAGTTACGCATCGGAAAACATTCAGTACTTC.

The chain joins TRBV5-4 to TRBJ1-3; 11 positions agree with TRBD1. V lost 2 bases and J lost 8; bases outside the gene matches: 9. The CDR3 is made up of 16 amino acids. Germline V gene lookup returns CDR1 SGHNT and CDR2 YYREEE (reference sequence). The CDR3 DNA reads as TGTGCCAGCAGCTTAATTCCGGGACAGGGGGTAGACACCATATATTTT. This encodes CASSLIPGQGVDTIYF.